The entry that follows covers one T cell receptor beta chain sequence. As processed by the authors: The assay estimated nucleated cells by amplifying reference gene primers. The data were produced by immunoSEQ multiplex PCR, yet TCRdb's version contains in-frame clones alone and is incomplete. V and J calls and clone size come straight from that table; D and trimming were deduced from the DNA. The repertoire holds tens of thousands of clones, around 77% seen once, with approximately 2.1% in the top ten. The data belong to a study of blood T cell repertoires in COVID-19. The sequencing input was peripheral blood. The TCR sequence derives from a man in his 70s with COVID-19, enrolled during active disease.

CDR3 DNA sequence: TGTGCCAGCAGCAAAACTAGGGACACAGATACGCAGTATTTT. The encoded protein is CASSKTRDTDTQYF. The gene calls are TRBV9 and TRBJ2-3; TRBD2 might be the D (5 bases). V lost 4 bases to trimming and J lost 2 bases, with 11 bases between them. This CDR3 has 14 amino acids. Germline assignment: CDR1 SGDLS and CDR2 YYNGEE.